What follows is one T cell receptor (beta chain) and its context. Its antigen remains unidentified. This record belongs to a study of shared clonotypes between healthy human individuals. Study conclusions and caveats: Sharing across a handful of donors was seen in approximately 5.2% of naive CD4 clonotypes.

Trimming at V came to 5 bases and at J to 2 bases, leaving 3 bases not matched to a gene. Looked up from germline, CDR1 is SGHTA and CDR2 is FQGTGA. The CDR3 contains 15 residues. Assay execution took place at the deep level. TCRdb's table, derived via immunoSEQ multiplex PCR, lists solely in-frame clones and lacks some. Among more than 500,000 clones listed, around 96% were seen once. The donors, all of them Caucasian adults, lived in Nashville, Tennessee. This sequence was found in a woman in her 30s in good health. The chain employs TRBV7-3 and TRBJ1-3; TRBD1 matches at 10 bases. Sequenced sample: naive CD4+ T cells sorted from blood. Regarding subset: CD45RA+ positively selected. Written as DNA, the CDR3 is TGTGCCAGCAGCCCAGGGACAGGGGCTGGAAACACCATATATTTT. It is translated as CASSPGTGAGNTIYF.